The present entry profiles one TCR beta chain with its context. This sample is part of a study of patients and donors after allogeneic stem cell transplantation. TCRdb re-called the RT-PCR reads with MiXCR, one entry per CDR3 protein. The sample consists of 920,000 or so distinct CDR3 sequences, over 15% of them appearing once. Sequencing was done on a sample of blood, either unsorted or a sorted T cell fraction (not recorded which). This TCR came from a human donor who was either an allogeneic HSCT recipient or a stem cell or donor lymphocyte infusion donor (not recorded which). It is not recorded whose cells these are; they may come from a transplant donor.

CDR3 in amino acids: CASSLTTGTHYEQYF. The DNA for the CDR3 is TGTGCCAGCAGCTTAACAACCGGGACCCACTACGAGCAGTACTTC. The V and J genes are TRBV7-9 and TRBJ2-7; D possibly matches TRBD1 or TRBD2 (5 bases each). The CDR3 length is 15 residues. Per germline, CDR1 SEHNR and CDR2 FQNEAQ (reference sequence). Between the trimmed V and J ends, which lost 2 bases and 3 bases, there was a span of 14 bases.